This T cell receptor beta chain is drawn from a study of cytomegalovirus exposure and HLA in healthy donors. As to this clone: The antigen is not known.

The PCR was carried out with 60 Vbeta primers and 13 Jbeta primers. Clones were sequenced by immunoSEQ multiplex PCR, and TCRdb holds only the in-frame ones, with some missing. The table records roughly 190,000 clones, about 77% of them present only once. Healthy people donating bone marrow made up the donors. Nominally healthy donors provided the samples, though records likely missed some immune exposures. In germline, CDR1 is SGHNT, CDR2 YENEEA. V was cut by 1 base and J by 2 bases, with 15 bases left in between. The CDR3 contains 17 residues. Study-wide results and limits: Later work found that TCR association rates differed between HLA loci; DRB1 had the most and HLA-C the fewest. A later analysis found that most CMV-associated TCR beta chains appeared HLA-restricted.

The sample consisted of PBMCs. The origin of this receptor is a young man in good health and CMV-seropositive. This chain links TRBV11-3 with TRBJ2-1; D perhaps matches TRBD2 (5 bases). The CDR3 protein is CASSLGAREEPYNEQFF. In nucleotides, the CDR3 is TGTGCCAGCAGCTTAGGGGCCCGGGAAGAGCCCTACAATGAGCAGTTCTTC.